The T cell receptor (beta chain) under discussion was sequenced for a study of siplizumab effects on memory and regulatory T cells. Study-level points and caveats: The study did not confirm that proliferating Tregs from siplizumab cultures were suppressive. Naive or memory phenotype assignment was not possible for roughly 75-96% of proliferating CD4+ or CD8+ clones. Where siplizumab was present, mappable alloreactive CD4+ clones averaged approximately 66% Treg-derived, compared with more than 25% in controls.

The CDR3 is 13 amino acids. V lost 2 bases and J 4 bases, leaving 9 bases between the germline ends. The germline gives CDR1 GTSNPN, CDR2 SVGIG (reference sequence). TCRdb keeps only in-frame clones here, not all; method: immunoSEQ multiplex PCR. Of about 100,000 clones listed, nearly 95% are singletons. Worth noting for this clone: Its antigen remains unidentified.

Sequencing was done on a sample of non-Treg CD4+ T cells sorted from blood. The chain is built from TRBV30 and TRBJ1-5, with D hard to call. This TCR derives from a human donor in good health. CDR3 nucleotides: TGTGCCTGGAGTCGGGCGGTGAATCAGCCCCAGCATTTT. Translated: CAWSRAVNQPQHF.